The rows below give T cell receptor beta chains drawn from one sample of a study of blood T cells in healthy people across ages. TCRdb redid the calling of the 5' RACE reads with MiXCR, one entry per CDR3 protein. The sample comprises about 1.1 million distinct CDR3 sequences, around two fifths of which are singletons, and about an eighth rests with the top ten. Sample: blood. These receptors were taken from a man aged 18 to 30 in good health. CDR3s include the opening cysteine and the closing phenylalanine or tryptophan. The order of the fields is V gene, D gene, clone size, J gene, CDR3 length, CDR3 protein, CDR3 DNA. D genes are given only for firm matches. Size is omitted from some rows. Given values are once, few, many or a class for expanded clones.

v_call: TRBV2; d_call: TRBD1; clone_size: few; j_call: TRBJ2-4; cdr3_length: 14; cdr3_aa: CASRPPGQENIQYF; cdr3_nt: TGTGCCAGCAGGCCTCCGGGACAGGAAAACATTCAGTACTTC
v_call: TRBV9; d_call: TRBD1; clone_size: -; j_call: TRBJ2-2; cdr3_length: 16; cdr3_aa: CASSGTGGRDTGELFF; cdr3_nt: TGTGCCAGCAGTGGAACAGGGGGTCGGGACACCGGGGAGCTGTTTTTT
v_call: TRBV6-2/TRBV6-3; d_call: -; clone_size: many; j_call: TRBJ2-5; cdr3_length: 12; cdr3_aa: CASSGQQETQYF; cdr3_nt: TGTGCCAGCAGCGGACAGCAAGAGACCCAGTACTTC
v_call: TRBV2; d_call: -; clone_size: -; j_call: TRBJ1-1; cdr3_length: 14; cdr3_aa: CASSASPPNTEAFF; cdr3_nt: TGTGCCAGCAGTGCCTCCCCCCCGAACACTGAAGCTTTCTTT
v_call: TRBV12-3/TRBV12-4; d_call: -; clone_size: -; j_call: TRBJ2-2; cdr3_length: 13; cdr3_aa: CASSRAFTGELFF; cdr3_nt: TGTGCCAGCAGCCGGGCCTTCACCGGGGAGCTGTTTTTT
v_call: TRBV5-1; d_call: -; clone_size: once; j_call: TRBJ2-3; cdr3_length: 15; cdr3_aa: CASSEARGGADTQYF; cdr3_nt: TGCGCCAGCAGCGAAGCCCGGGGTGGCGCAGATACGCAGTATTTT
v_call: TRBV14; d_call: -; clone_size: few; j_call: TRBJ1-2; cdr3_length: 16; cdr3_aa: CASSPRAGQTNYGYTF; cdr3_nt: TGTGCCAGCAGCCCACGAGCGGGACAAACTAACTATGGCTACACCTTC
v_call: TRBV4-3; d_call: -; clone_size: -; j_call: TRBJ2-6; cdr3_length: 16; cdr3_aa: CASSQVLSSGANVLTF; cdr3_nt: TGCGCCAGCAGCCAAGTTCTCTCCTCTGGGGCCAACGTCCTGACTTTC
v_call: TRBV12-5; d_call: -; clone_size: few; j_call: TRBJ1-2; cdr3_length: 13; cdr3_aa: CASGFTGNYGYTF; cdr3_nt: TGTGCTAGTGGTTTTACAGGGAACTATGGCTACACCTTC
v_call: TRBV11-2; d_call: -; clone_size: -; j_call: TRBJ1-5; cdr3_length: 15; cdr3_aa: CASSLNPYSNQPQHF; cdr3_nt: TGTGCCAGCAGCTTGAATCCGTATAGCAATCAGCCCCAGCATTTT
v_call: TRBV5-6; d_call: TRBD1; clone_size: few; j_call: TRBJ2-2; cdr3_length: 20; cdr3_aa: CASSLLVGQGDRSGTGELFF; cdr3_nt: TGTGCCAGCAGCTTGTTGGTGGGACAGGGGGACCGTAGTGGCACCGGGGAGCTGTTTTTT
v_call: TRBV6-2/TRBV6-3; d_call: -; clone_size: -; j_call: TRBJ1-6; cdr3_length: 12; cdr3_aa: CASSYTGSPLHF; cdr3_nt: TGTGCCAGCAGTTACACGGGATCACCCCTCCACTTT